This T cell receptor (beta chain) is drawn from a study of blood T cell repertoires in COVID-19. The CDR3 loop spans 13 amino acids. Between the trimmed V and J ends, which lost 6 bases and 7 bases, there was a span of 13 bases. Repertoires were generated with immunoSEQ multiplex PCR, while TCRdb's copy carries only in-frame clones and drops some. The data show under 95,000 clones, roughly 85% seen once. The chain employs TRBV12-3 or TRBV12-4 and TRBJ1-5, with a weak D call TRBD1 (6 bases). The sequenced material came from peripheral blood. This TCR was sampled from a human donor in a cohort sampled during active COVID-19. The CDR3 loop is CASRWTQGQPQHF. Written as DNA, the CDR3 is TGTGCCAGCAGGTGGACCCAGGGGCAGCCCCAGCATTTT.